The rows below give T cell receptor beta chains drawn from one sample of a study of OX40 agonist ivuxolimab in advanced cancers. Clones were sequenced by immunoSEQ multiplex PCR, and TCRdb holds only the in-frame ones, with some missing. The sample carries fewer than 100,000 clones, about 91% recorded once. This sample comprised CD4+ or CD8+ T cells sorted from blood, obtained in a trial of the OX40 agonist ivuxolimab. These receptor sequences come from an adult with an advanced solid tumor such as melanoma, head and neck, liver or kidney cancer. The CDR3 runs from the conserved cysteine through the conserved F or W. The D gene is left open where the match is weak. Not all rows give a size; the values are once, few, many and, for expanded clones, a class.

CDR3 DNA | CDR3 protein | J gene | V gene | clone size | D gene
TGTGCCAGCAGCCAAGAGGGGCAGGGAATGATGCGGGGATACAATGAGCAGTTCTTC | CASSQEGQGMMRGYNEQFF | TRBJ2-1 | TRBV4-2 | - | -
TGTGCCAGCACCGACGTCGCCGGGACTAGCCCGAGGGAGCAGTACTTC | CASTDVAGTSPREQYF | TRBJ2-7 | TRBV27 | - | TRBD2
TGTGCCAGCAGCTTGGCTCTAGCGGGAGGTAGCAACGAGCAGTACTTC | CASSLALAGGSNEQYF | TRBJ2-7 | TRBV5-6 | once | TRBD2
TGTGCCAGCAGCTTAGCCCGGGCCGGGACTAGCGGGAGTGGTGTTGAGCAGTTCTTC | CASSLARAGTSGSGVEQFF | TRBJ2-1 | TRBV7-2 | - | TRBD2
TGTGCCCCCCCAGCAGGTAGGAATGAGCAGTTCTTC | CAPPAGRNEQFF | TRBJ2-1 | TRBV21-1 | - | -
TGTGCCAGCAGTGATTGGGGAAACACTGAAGCTTTCTTT | CASSDWGNTEAFF | TRBJ1-1 | TRBV2 | - | -
TGTGCCGGGGCCACGAACACCGGGGAGCTGTTTTTT | CAGATNTGELFF | TRBJ2-2 | TRBV19 | - | -
TGTGCCAGCAGCTTATCTCTAGCGGGGGGCTACGAGCAGTACTTC | CASSLSLAGGYEQYF | TRBJ2-7 | TRBV7-2 | - | TRBD2
TGTGCCAGCAGCTTAAGGCTAGCGGGAGGGGGGGCCTACGAGCAGTACTTC | CASSLRLAGGGAYEQYF | TRBJ2-7 | TRBV7-2 | - | TRBD2
TGCGCCAGCAGTCAACAGGGCACGGACGAGCAGTACTTC | CASSQQGTDEQYF | TRBJ2-7 | TRBV23-1 | few | -
TGTGCCAGCAGCTTAACAGGGACTAGCGCCTACAATGAGCAGTTCTTC | CASSLTGTSAYNEQFF | TRBJ2-1 | TRBV7-3 | - | TRBD2
TGTGCCAGCAGCCGTCCTGTAGATACGCAGTATTTT | CASSRPVDTQYF | TRBJ2-3 | TRBV5-5 | - | -
TGCGCCAGCAGTGAGTCTGGGGCCACTGAAGCTTTCTTT | CASSESGATEAFF | TRBJ1-1 | TRBV10-1 | - | -
TGTGCCAGCAGCACCGGGACAGGCGGAAGAAGCAATCAGCCCCAGCATTTT | CASSTGTGGRSNQPQHF | TRBJ1-5 | TRBV7-2 | - | TRBD1
TGTGCCAGCAGTGAGGGGCGCGGAGGAGTCTACGAGCAGTACTTC | CASSEGRGGVYEQYF | TRBJ2-7 | TRBV6-1 | - | -
TGCGCCAGCAGCCTAAAGACAGAAAAACTGTTTTTT | CASSLKTEKLFF | TRBJ1-4 | TRBV4-1 | once | -
TGTGCCAGTAGCGATGACAGGGTCTATGGCTACACCTTC | CASSDDRVYGYTF | TRBJ1-2 | TRBV19 | - | TRBD1
TGCGCCACCTCTCAGAGGAGGGGGGAGACCCAGTACTTC | CATSQRRGETQYF | TRBJ2-5 | TRBV5-1 | - | -
TGTGCCATCAGTGAGGGGACCCGCACAGATACGCAGTATTTT | CAISEGTRTDTQYF | TRBJ2-3 | TRBV10-3 | once | -
TGTGCCAGCACCCAGGGGAACTCCGGGGAGCTGTTTTTT | CASTQGNSGELFF | TRBJ2-2 | TRBV27 | - | -
TGTGCCAGCAGTTTACTCGGGCGGATGAACACTGAAGCTTTCTTT | CASSLLGRMNTEAFF | TRBJ1-1 | TRBV27 | - | -
TGTGCCAGCAGCGCGTCCCCAACAAGTTCGGCGGGTGGCTACACCTTC | CASSASPTSSAGGYTF | TRBJ1-2 | TRBV9 | - | -
TGTGCCAGCAGCGAAAACCCGGGACAGAAAGCTTTCTTT | CASSENPGQKAFF | TRBJ1-1 | TRBV5-5 | - | TRBD1
TGTGCCAGCAGTGCTTTAGGGGCTGGCCACACCTTC | CASSALGAGHTF | TRBJ1-2 | TRBV6-5 | - | -
TGTGCCAGCAGCTCCGTCCTTGGACAGGGGAAGTACGAGCAGTACTTC | CASSSVLGQGKYEQYF | TRBJ2-7 | TRBV7-9 | - | TRBD1
TGTGCCAGCAGCTTGGCTTCAGGCCTTAAAGCTTTCTTT | CASSLASGLKAFF | TRBJ1-1 | TRBV7-6 | few | -
TGTGCCATCAGTGAGTCCGGCAGGGGATTGGGTGAAGCTTTCTTT | CAISESGRGLGEAFF | TRBJ1-1 | TRBV10-3 | - | -
TGTGCCAGCAGCCCAAAGATCGGCGGGAGCACCGGGGAGCTGTTTTTT | CASSPKIGGSTGELFF | TRBJ2-2 | TRBV11-3 | - | TRBD2
TGTGCCAGCAGACCACCCGGGACAGGAGTCTACAATGAGCAGTTCTTC | CASRPPGTGVYNEQFF | TRBJ2-1 | TRBV28 | - | TRBD1
TGTGCCAGCAGTGAAATCCCGACCGGGGCCAAAAACATTCAGTACTTC | CASSEIPTGAKNIQYF | TRBJ2-4 | TRBV6-1 | - | -
TGTGCCAGCAGCTTCCAGCGGGCAGGAGATACGCAGTATTTT | CASSFQRAGDTQYF | TRBJ2-3 | TRBV7-2 | - | -